The entry below gives a single T cell receptor beta chain sequence along with its context. Sorted-subset replicate PCRs used roughly 210 ng of genomic DNA. This amount corresponded to tens of thousands of T cell genomes. Method: immunoSEQ multiplex PCR; TCRdb's copy keeps in-frame clones and lacks some. The sample consists of about 2.4 million clones, 80% to 95% of them appearing once. These data are taken from a study of shared clonotypes between healthy human individuals. Across the whole study: Researchers drew samples from a couple of women and a few men aged 18 to 49.

The CDR3 spans 15 residues. Trimming at V came to 5 bases and at J to 4 bases, leaving 9 bases not matched to a gene. CDR1 MNHNS and CDR2 SASEGT come from the germline V gene. Each of the donors was a healthy adult who was HIV-negative and had not had a recent acute infection or vaccination. The TCR originated in a man aged 18 to 29 in good health. Some clones in this sample may be carry-over from other donors' samples. V gene TRBV6-1 combines with J gene TRBJ1-2, with 8 positions matching TRBD1. Sample: naive CD4+ T cells from PBMCs. Subset given: CD45RA+ positively selected. The CDR3: CASSPTGQGPYGYTF. The CDR3 region has the DNA TGTGCCAGCAGTCCGACCGGACAGGGTCCCTATGGCTACACCTTC.